A single sample is the source of the 8 T cell receptor beta chains below, sequenced in a study of cytomegalovirus exposure and HLA in healthy donors. In the PCR, 60 Vbeta and 13 Jbeta primers were used. Here immunoSEQ multiplex PCR was the method, and the copy in TCRdb shows in-frame clones only, minus some. The sample includes some 150,000 clones, around 80% of them seen just once. Sequencing input: PBMCs. Receptors were obtained from a female donor in good health and CMV-seropositive.

The table lists this clone with a few counts. The chain carries TRBV7-9 and TRBJ1-5; D uncertain. CDR1 is SEHNR, CDR2 FQNEAQ, per germline (reference sequence). Between the trimmed V and J ends, which lost 1 base and 0 bases, there was a span of 16 bases. The CDR3 totals 18 residues. CDR3 sequence: CASSLVGARGYSNQPQHF. The CDR3 nucleotides read TGTGCCAGCAGCTTAGTGGGTGCCCGAGGTTATAGCAATCAGCCCCAGCATTTT.

The chain links TRBV15 to TRBJ2-1, with 9 positions matching TRBD2. The CDR3 contains 12 residues. Germline V gene data show CDR1 as LNHNV and CDR2 as YYDKDF (reference sequence). The ends lost 5 bases at V and 7 bases at J; junction bases unmatched: 0. CDR3 sequence: CATSLAGNEQFF. The CDR3 bases are TGTGCCACCAGCCTAGCGGGGAATGAGCAGTTCTTC.

The V gene is TRBV15, the J gene TRBJ1-2, with a tentative D call TRBD1 (5 bases). The CDR3 loop spans 14 amino acids. V gave up 1 base and J gave up 8 bases, with 14 bases separating them. Per the germline V gene, CDR1 is LNHNV and CDR2 is YYDKDF (reference sequence). The CDR3 DNA follows: TGTGCCACCAGCAGAGGTCTGGGGCTTAAAGGCTACACCTTC. Its translation is CATSRGLGLKGYTF.

For this clone: A read error may account for a junction end that differs from germline. The same CDR3 also results from other DNA sequences found in this sample. The gene calls are TRBV27 and TRBJ2-7, with TRBD2 matching over 11 bases. Germline lookup yields CDR1 MNHEY and CDR2 SMNVEV (reference sequence). The CDR3 is made up of 14 amino acids. CDR3 DNA sequence: TGCGCCAGCAATCCGGGACTAGCGGCCTACGAGCAGTACTTC. Its translation: CASNPGLAAYEQYF.

The rearrangement links TRBV5-1 to TRBJ1-2; 8 bases fit TRBD1. J lost 8 bases, V lost 0 bases, and 12 bases had no gene match. From germline, CDR1 is SGHRS and CDR2 YFSETQ. The length of the CDR3 is 16 residues. The CDR3 sequence: CASSLVSGQGKGGYTF. DNA of the CDR3: TGCGCCAGCAGCTTGGTATCCGGACAGGGCAAAGGGGGCTACACCTTC.

The J gene is TRBJ1-2, the V gene TRBV6-5; D possibly corresponds to TRBD1 (6 bases). V gave up 4 bases and J gave up 6 bases, with 15 bases separating them. Germline V lookup: CDR1 MNHEY, CDR2 SVGAGI. The CDR3 has 14 amino acids. CDR3 protein: CASSSRGASHGYTF. CDR3 nucleotide sequence: TGTGCCAGCAGTTCCCGGGGGGCTAGCCATGGCTACACCTTC.

This clone was recorded only once. The V gene is TRBV4-1, the J gene TRBJ1-2; 7 bases map to TRBD1. V shed 0 bases and J 7 bases; nucleotides not matched to a gene: 8. CDR3 length: 15 residues. Germline CDR1 MGHRA, CDR2 YSYEKL. The CDR3 loop is CASSQDEGAISGYTF. In nucleotides, the CDR3 is TGCGCCAGCAGCCAAGATGAGGGGGCGATCTCTGGCTACACCTTC.

J is TRBJ2-7 and V is TRBV6-1; D call uncertain. The CDR3 contains 15 residues. The V end lost 2 bases, the J end lost 0 bases, and 11 bases lay between the germline ends. Germline V lookup: CDR1 MNHNS, CDR2 SASEGT. The chain's CDR3 is CASSEIDSFSYEQYF. CDR3 bases: TGTGCCAGCAGTGAAATTGACTCCTTCTCCTACGAGCAGTACTTC.